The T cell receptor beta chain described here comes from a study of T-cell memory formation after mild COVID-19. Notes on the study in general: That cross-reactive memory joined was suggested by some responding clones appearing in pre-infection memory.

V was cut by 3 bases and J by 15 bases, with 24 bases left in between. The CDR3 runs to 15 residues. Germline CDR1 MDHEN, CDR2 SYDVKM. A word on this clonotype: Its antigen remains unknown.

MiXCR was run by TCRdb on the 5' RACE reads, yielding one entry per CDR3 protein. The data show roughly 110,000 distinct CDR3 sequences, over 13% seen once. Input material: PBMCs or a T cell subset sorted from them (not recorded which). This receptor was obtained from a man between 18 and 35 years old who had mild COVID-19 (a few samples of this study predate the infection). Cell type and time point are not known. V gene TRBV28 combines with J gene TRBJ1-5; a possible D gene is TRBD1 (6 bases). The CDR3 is CASSFRPVGAGGRHF. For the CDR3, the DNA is TGTGCCAGCAGTTTTCGGCCCGTCGGAGCGGGGGGGCGGCATTTT.